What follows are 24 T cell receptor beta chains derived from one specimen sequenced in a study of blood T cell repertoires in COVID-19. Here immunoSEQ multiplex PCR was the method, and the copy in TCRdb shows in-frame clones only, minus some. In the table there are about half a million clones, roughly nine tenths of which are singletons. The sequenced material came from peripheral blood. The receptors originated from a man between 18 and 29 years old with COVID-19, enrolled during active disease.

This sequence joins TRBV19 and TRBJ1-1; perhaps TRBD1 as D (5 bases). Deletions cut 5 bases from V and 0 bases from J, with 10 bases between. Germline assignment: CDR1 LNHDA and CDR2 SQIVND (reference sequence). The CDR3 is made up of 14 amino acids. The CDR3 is CASSSAGMNTEAFF. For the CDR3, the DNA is TGTGCCAGTAGTTCGGCAGGGATGAACACTGAAGCTTTCTTT.

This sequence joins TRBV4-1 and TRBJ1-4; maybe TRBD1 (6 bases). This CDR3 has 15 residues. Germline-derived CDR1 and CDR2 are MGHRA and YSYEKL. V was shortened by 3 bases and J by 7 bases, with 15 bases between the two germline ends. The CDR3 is CASSHYRDGVEKLFF. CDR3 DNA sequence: TGCGCCAGCAGCCACTACAGGGACGGGGTTGAAAAACTGTTTTTT.

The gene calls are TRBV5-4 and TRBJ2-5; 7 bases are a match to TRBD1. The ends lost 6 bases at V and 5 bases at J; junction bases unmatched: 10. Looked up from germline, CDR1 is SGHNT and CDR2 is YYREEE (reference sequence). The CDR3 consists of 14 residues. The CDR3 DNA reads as TGTGCCAGCAAACTTGAGGGGGCATCGGAGACCCAGTACTTC. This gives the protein CASKLEGASETQYF.

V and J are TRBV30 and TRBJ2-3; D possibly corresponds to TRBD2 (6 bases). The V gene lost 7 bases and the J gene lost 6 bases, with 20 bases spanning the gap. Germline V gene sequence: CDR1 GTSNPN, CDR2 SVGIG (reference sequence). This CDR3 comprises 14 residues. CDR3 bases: TGTGCCTTGTCCACCAATAGGAGGGTCGATACGCAGTATTTT. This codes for CALSTNRRVDTQYF.

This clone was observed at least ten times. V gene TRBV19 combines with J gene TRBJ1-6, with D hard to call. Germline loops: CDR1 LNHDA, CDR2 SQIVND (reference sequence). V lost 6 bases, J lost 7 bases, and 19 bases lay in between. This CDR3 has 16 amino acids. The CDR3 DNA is TGTGCCAGTAGCCACCTGGACTTCTCTCAAAATTCACCCCTCCACTTT. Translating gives CASSHLDFSQNSPLHF. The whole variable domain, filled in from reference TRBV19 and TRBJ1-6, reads DGGITQSPKYLFRKEGQNVTLSCEQNLNHDAMYWYRQDPGQGLRLIYYSQIVNDFQKGDIAEGYSVSREKKESFPLTVTSAQKNPTAFYLCASSHLDFSQNSPLHFGNGTRLTVT.

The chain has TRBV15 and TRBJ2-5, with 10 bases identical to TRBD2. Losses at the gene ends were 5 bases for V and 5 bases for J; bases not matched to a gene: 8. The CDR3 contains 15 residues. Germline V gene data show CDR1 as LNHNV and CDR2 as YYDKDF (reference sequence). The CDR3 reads CATSPESGGGETQYF. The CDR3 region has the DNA TGTGCCACCAGCCCAGAGAGCGGGGGGGGCGAGACCCAGTACTTC. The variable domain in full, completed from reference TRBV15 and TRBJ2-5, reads DAMVIQNPRYQVTQFGKPVTLSCSQTLNHNVMYWYQQKSSQAPKLLFHYYDKDFNNEADTPDNFQSRRPNTSFCFLDIRSPGLGDTAMYLCATSPESGGGETQYFGPGTRLLVL.

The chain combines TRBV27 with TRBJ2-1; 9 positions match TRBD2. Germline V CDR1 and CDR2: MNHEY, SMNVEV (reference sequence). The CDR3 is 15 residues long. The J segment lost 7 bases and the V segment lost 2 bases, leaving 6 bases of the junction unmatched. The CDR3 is CASSLRGGEGNEQFF. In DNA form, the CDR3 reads TGTGCCAGCAGTTTACGCGGGGGGGAAGGGAATGAGCAGTTCTTC.

The chain's CDR3 is CASSQGASGIYNEQFF. CDR3 nucleotide sequence: TGTGCCAGCAGCCAAGGAGCTAGCGGTATTTACAATGAGCAGTTCTTC. The chain joins TRBV3-1 (or the pseudogene TRBV3-2) to TRBJ2-1; 7 nucleotides align to TRBD2. J lost 4 bases, V lost 1 base, and 7 bases had no gene match. The germline gives CDR1 LGHDT, CDR2 YNNKEL (reference sequence). This CDR3 region has 16 residues.

The CDR3 coding sequence is TGTGCCAGCAGCCAAGCGCTAGCGGGGAATGAGCAGTTCTTC. Translation gives CASSQALAGNEQFF. J is TRBJ2-1 and V is TRBV3-1 (or the pseudogene TRBV3-2), with TRBD2 matching 9 bases. CDR3 length: 14 amino acids. The germline V gene has CDR1 LGHDT and CDR2 YNNKEL (reference sequence). Trimming removed 1 base from V and 7 bases from J; junction bases left unmatched: 2.

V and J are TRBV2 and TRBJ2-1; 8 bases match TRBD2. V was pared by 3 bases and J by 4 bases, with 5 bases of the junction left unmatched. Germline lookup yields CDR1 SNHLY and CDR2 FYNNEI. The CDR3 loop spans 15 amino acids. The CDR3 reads CASSEIRGGYNEQFF. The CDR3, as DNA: TGTGCCAGCAGTGAGATTCGGGGGGGATACAATGAGCAGTTCTTC.

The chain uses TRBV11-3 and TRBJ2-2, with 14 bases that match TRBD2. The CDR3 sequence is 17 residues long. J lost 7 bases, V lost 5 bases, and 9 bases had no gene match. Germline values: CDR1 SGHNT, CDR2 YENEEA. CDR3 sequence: CASSPPGLAGVFGELFF. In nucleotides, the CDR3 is TGTGCCAGCAGCCCACCGGGACTAGCGGGAGTATTCGGGGAGCTGTTTTTT.

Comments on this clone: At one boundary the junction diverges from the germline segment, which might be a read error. The CDR3 protein is CASSELAGGPFETQYF. The DNA of the CDR3 is TGTGCTAGCAGCGAGTTAGCGGGAGGGCCATTCGAGACCCAGTACTTC. This rearrangement joins TRBV7-7 to TRBJ2-5, with 11 bases matching TRBD2. CDR1 SSHAT and CDR2 FNYEAQ come from the germline V gene (reference sequence). This CDR3 comprises 16 residues.

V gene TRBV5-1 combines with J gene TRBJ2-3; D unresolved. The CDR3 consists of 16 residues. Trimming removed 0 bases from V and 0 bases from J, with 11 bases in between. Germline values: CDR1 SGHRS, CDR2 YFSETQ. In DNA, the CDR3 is TGCGCCAGCAGCTTGGGGGTCCAGGCGAGCACAGATACGCAGTATTTT. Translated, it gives CASSLGVQASTDTQYF.

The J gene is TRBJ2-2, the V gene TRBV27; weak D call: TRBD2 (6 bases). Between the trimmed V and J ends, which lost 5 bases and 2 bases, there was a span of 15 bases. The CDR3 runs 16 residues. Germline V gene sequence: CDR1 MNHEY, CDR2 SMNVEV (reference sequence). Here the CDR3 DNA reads TGTGCCAGCAGTCATTTTTTGGGGGGTAACACCGGGGAGCTGTTTTTT. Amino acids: CASSHFLGGNTGELFF.

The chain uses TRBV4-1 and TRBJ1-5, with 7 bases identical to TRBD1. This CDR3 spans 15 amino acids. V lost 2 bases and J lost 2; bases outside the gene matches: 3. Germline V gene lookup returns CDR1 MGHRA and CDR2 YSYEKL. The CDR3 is CASSQTTGGNQPQHF. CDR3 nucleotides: TGCGCCAGCAGCCAAACTACAGGGGGCAATCAGCCCCAGCATTTT.

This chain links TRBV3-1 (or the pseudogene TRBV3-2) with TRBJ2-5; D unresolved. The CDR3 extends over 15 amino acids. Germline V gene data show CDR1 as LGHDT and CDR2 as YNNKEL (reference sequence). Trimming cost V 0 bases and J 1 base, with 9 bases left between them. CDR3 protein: CASSQDEPGQETQYF. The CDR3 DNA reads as TGTGCCAGCAGCCAAGATGAGCCAGGCCAAGAGACCCAGTACTTC.

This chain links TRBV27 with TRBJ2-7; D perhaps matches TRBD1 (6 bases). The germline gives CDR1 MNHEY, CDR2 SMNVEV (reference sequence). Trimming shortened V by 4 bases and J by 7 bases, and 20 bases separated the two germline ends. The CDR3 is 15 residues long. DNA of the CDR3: TGTGCCAGCAGTTCCTACTCACAGGGTTGGGGTGAGCAGTACTTC. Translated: CASSSYSQGWGEQYF.

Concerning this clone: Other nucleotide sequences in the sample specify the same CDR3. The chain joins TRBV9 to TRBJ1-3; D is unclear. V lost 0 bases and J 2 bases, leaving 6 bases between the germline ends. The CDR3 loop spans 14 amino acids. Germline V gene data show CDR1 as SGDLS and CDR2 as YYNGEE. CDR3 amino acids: CASSVGGTGNTIYF. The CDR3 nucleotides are TGTGCCAGCAGCGTAGGAGGGACTGGAAACACCATATATTTT. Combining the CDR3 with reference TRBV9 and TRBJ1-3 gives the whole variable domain DSGVTQTPKHLITATGQRVTLRCSPRSGDLSVYWYQQSLDQGLQFLIQYYNGEERAKGNILERFSAQQFPDLHSELNLSSLELGDSALYFCASSVGGTGNTIYFGEGSWLTVV.

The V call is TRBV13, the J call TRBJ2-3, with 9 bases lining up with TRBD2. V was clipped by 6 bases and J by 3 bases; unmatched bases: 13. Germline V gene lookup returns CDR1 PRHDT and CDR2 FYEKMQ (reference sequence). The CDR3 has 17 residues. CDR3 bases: TGTGCCAGCAGTCGCGACAATGGACTAGCGCCTACAGATACGCAGTATTTT. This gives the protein CASSRDNGLAPTDTQYF.

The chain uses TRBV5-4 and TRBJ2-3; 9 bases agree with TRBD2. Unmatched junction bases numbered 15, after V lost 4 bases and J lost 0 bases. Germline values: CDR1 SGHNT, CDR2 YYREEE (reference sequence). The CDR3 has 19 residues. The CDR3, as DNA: TGTGCCAGCAGCCCCCCTGGGGCTAGCGGGGCGCCTAGCACAGATACGCAGTATTTT. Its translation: CASSPPGASGAPSTDTQYF.

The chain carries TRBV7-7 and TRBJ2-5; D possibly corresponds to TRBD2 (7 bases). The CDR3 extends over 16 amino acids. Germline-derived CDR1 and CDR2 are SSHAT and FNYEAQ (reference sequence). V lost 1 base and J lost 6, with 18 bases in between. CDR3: CASSLGGGLAGQTQYF. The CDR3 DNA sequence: TGTGCCAGCAGCTTAGGGGGGGGGCTGGCAGGACAGACCCAGTACTTC.

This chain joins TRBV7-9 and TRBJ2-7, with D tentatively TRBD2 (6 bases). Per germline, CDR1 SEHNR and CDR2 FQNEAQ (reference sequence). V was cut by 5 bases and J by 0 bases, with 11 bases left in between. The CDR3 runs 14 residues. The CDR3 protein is CASSRGLSSYEQYF. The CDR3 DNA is TGTGCCAGCAGCAGGGGACTGAGCTCCTACGAGCAGTACTTC.

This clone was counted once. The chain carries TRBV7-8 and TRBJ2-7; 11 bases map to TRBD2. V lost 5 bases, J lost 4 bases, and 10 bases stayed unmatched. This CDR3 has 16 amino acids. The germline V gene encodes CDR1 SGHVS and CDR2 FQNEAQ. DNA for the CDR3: TGTGCCAGCAGCACTGGGACTAGCGGTACGGTTTACGAGCAGTACTTC. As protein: CASSTGTSGTVYEQYF.

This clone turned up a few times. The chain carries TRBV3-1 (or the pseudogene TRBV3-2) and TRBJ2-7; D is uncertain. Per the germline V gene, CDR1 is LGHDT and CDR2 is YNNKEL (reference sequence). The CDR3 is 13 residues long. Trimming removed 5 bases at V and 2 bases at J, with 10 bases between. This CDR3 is CASSSRLAYEQYF. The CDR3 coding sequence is TGTGCCAGCAGCTCTCGACTCGCCTACGAGCAGTACTTC.